This TCR beta chain was identified in a study of regulatory T cells in long-lasting Graves disease. Time point in this sample: persistent/refractory GD, antithyroid drugs over 5 years with positive TRAb. There was RNA extracted from PBMCs, and the TCR library was made from it. Arm-PCR of CDR3 regions and iRepertoire HTBI primers were the basis on which TCR beta libraries were built. TCRdb itself ran the multiplex PCR reads through MiXCR, one entry per CDR3 protein. This table holds 700,000 or so distinct CDR3 sequences, around 30% found once. This specimen consisted of peripheral blood mononuclear cells (PBMCs), obtained when the disease was refractory, from a patient treated with antithyroid drugs. This TCR was recovered from a female donor with Graves disease.

The CDR3 DNA reads as TGTGCCAGCAGTTTCCCCCTGGACAAGGACAATGAAGCTTTCTTT. Translated, it gives CASSFPLDKDNEAFF. This sequence joins TRBV12-3 or TRBV12-4 and TRBJ1-1, with D tentatively TRBD1 (5 bases). V gave up 3 bases and J gave up 7 bases, with 18 bases separating them. CDR3 length: 15 residues.